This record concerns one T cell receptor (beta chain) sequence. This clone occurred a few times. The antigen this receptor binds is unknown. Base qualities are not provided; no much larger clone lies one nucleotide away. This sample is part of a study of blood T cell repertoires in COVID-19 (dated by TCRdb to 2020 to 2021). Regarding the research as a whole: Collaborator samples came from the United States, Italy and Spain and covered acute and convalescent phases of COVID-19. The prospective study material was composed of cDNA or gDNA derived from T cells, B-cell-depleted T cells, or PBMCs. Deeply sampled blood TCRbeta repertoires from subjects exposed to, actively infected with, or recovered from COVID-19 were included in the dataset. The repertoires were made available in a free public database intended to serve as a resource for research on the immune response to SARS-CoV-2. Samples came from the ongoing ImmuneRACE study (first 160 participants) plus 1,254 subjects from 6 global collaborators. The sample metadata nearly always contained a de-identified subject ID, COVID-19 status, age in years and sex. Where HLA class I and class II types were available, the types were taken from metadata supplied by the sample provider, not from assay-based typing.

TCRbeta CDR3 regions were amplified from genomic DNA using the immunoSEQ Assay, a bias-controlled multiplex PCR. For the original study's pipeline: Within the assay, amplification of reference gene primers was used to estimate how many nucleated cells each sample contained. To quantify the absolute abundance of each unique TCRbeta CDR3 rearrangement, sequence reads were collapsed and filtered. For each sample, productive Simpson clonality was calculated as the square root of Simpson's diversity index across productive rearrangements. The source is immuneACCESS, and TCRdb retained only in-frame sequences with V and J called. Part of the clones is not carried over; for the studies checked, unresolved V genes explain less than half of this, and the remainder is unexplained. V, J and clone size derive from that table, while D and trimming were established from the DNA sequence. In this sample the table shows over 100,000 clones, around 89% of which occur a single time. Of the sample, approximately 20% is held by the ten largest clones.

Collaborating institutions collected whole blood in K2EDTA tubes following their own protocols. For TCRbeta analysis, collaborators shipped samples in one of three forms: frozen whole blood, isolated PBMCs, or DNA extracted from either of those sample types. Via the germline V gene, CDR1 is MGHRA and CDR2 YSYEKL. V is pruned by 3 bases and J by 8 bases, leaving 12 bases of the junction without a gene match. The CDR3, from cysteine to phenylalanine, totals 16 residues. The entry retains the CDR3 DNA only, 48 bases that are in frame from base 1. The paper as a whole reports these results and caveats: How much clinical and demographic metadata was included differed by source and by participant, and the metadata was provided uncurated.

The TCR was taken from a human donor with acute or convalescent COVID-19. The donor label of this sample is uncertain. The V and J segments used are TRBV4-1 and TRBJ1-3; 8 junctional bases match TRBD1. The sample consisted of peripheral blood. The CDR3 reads CASSHYYRGKGDTIYF. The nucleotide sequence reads TGCGCCAGCAGCCACTACTACAGGGGGAAGGGAGACACCATATATTTT.